This T cell receptor beta chain was documented in a study of identical twins. Regarding this clonotype: Its antigen is not identified.

Study-level points and caveats: Whereas memory repertoires showed no such difference, abundant cord blood beta clonotypes carried fewer insertions.

Per germline, CDR1 SGHRS and CDR2 YFSETQ. The germline V and J ends were trimmed by 3 bases and 5 bases, with 11 bases remaining between them. CDR3 length: 14 amino acids. TCRdb re-called the 5' RACE reads through MiXCR, storing one row per CDR3 protein. The data contain 470,000 or so distinct CDR3 sequences, approximately 24% of them singletons. This sample was shared with a second study, whose subject was T cells expressing NK-cell markers.

This TCR was sampled from a woman between 18 and 29 years old in good health. The sample comprised CD4+ T cells sorted from blood. The chain carries TRBV5-1 and TRBJ2-2; the D is unclear. CDR3 sequence reads: CASSSERATGELFF. DNA for the CDR3: TGCGCCAGCAGCTCGGAAAGGGCGACCGGGGAGCTGTTTTTT.